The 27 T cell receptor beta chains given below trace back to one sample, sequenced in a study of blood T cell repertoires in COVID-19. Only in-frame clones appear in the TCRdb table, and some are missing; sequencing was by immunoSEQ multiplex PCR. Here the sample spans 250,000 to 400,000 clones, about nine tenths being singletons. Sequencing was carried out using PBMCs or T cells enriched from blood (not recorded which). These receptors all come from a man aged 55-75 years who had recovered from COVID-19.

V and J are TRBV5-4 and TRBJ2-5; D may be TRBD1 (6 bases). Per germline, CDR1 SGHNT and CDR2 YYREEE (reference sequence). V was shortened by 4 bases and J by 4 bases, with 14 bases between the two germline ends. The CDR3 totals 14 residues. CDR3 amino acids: CASSDWGRSETQYF. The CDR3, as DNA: TGTGCCAGCAGCGACTGGGGGCGATCAGAGACCCAGTACTTC.

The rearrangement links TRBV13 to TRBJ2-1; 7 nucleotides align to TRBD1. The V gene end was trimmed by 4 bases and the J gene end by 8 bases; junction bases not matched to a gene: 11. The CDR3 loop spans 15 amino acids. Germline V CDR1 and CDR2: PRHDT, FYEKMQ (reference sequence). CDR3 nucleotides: TGTGCCAGCAGCTCATCGGGACAGAGCTTAGATGAGCAGTTCTTC. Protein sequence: CASSSSGQSLDEQFF.

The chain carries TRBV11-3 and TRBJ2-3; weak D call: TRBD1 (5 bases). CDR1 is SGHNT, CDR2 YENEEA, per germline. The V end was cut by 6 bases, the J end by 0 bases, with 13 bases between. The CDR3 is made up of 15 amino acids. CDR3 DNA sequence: TGTGCCAGCAGGTCCAGACAGAGAAGCACAGATACGCAGTATTTT. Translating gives CASRSRQRSTDTQYF.

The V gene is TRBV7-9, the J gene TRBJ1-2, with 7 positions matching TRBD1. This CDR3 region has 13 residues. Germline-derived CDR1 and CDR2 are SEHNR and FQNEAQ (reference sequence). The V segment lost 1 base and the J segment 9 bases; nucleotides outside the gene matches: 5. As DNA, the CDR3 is TGTGCCAGCAGCTTAGGACAGGGAGGAAGCTACACCTTC. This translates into CASSLGQGGSYTF.

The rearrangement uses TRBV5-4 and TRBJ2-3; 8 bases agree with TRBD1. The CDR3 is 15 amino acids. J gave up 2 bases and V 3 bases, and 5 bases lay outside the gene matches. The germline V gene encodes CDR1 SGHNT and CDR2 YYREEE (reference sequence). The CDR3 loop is CASSYGQGITDTQYF. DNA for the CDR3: TGTGCCAGCAGCTACGGACAGGGAATCACAGATACGCAGTATTTT.

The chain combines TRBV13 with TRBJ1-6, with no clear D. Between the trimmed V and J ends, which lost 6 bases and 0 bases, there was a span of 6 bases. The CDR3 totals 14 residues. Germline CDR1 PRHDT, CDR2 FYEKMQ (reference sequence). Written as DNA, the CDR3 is TGTGCCAGCAGTCAGCGCTCCTATAATTCACCCCTCCACTTT. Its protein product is CASSQRSYNSPLHF.

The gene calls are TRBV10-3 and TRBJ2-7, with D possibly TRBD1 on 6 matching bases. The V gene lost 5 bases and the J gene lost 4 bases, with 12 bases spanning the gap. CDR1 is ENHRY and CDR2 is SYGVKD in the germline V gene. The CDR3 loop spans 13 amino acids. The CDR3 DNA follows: TGTGCCATCAGTCAGGGGTTGGGGTACGAGCAGTACTTC. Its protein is CAISQGLGYEQYF.

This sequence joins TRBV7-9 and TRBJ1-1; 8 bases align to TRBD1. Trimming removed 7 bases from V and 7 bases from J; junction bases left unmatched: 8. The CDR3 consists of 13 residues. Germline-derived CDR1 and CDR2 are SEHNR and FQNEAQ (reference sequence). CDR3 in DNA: TGTGCCAGCACATACAGGGGGGGTAGTGAAGCTTTCTTT. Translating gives CASTYRGGSEAFF.

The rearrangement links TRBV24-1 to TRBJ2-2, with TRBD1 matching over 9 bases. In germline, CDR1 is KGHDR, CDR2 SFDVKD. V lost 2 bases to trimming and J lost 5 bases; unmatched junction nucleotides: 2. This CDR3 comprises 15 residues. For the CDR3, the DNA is TGTGCCACCAGTGATTCGACAGGGGGTACCGGGGAGCTGTTTTTT. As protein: CATSDSTGGTGELFF.

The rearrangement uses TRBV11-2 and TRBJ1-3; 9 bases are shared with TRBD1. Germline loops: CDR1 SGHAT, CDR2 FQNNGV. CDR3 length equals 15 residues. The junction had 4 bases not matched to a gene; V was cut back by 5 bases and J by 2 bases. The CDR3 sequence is CASSRTGATGNTIYF. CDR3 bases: TGTGCCAGCAGCCGGACAGGGGCGACTGGAAACACCATATATTTT.

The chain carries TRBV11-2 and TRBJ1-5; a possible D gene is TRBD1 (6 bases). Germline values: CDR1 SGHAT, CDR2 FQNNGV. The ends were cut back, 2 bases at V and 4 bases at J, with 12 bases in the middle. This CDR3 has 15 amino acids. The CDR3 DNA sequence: TGTGCCAGCAGCTTATCGGCAGGGGTAAATCAGCCCCAGCATTTT. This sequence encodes CASSLSAGVNQPQHF.

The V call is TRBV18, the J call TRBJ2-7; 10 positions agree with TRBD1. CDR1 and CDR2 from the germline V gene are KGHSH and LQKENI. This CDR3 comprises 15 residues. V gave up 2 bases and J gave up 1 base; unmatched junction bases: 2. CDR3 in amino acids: CASSPDRGRSYEQYF. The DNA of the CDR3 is TGTGCCAGCTCACCAGACAGGGGGCGATCCTACGAGCAGTACTTC.

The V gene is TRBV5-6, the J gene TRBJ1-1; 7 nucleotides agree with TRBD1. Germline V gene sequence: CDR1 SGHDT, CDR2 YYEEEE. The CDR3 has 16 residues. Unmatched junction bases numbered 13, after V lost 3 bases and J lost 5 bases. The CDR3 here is CASSSRLQGRGTEAFF. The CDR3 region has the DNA TGTGCCAGCAGCTCGAGATTACAGGGGCGAGGGACTGAAGCTTTCTTT.

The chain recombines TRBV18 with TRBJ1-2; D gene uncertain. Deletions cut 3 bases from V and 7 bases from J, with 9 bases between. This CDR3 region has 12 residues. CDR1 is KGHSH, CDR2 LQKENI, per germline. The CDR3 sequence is CASSPGLFGYTF. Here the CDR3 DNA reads TGTGCCAGCTCACCGGGCCTGTTTGGCTACACCTTC.

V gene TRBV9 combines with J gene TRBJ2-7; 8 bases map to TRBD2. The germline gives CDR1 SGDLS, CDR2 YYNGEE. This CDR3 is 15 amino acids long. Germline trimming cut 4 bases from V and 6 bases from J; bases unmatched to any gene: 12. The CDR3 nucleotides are TGTGCCAGCAGCCCTGATATTCTAGCGGGTGCCGAGCAGTACTTC. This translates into CASSPDILAGAEQYF.

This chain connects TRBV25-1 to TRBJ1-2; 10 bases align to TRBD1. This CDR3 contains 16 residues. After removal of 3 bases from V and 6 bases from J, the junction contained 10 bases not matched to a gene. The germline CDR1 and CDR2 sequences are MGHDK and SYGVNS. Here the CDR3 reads CASSDTRQGAVDGYTF. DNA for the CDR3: TGTGCCAGCAGTGACACCCGACAGGGGGCGGTTGATGGCTACACCTTC.

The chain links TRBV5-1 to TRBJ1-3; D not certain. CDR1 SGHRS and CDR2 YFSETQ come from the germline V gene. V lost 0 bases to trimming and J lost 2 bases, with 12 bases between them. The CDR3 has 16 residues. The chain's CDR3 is CASSLAGELAGNTIYF. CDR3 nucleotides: TGCGCCAGCAGCTTGGCCGGGGAGTTGGCTGGAAACACCATATATTTT.

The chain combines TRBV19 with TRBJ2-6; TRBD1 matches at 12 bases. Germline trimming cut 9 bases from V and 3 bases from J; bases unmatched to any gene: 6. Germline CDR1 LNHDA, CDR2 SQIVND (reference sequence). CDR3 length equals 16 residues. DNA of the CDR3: TGTGCCAGCACCGGGACAGGGGGCATTGGGGCCAACGTCCTGACTTTC. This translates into CASTGTGGIGANVLTF.

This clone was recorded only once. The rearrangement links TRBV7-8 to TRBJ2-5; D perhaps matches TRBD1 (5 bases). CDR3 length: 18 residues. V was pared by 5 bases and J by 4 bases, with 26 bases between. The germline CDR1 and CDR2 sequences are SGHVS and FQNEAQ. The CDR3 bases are TGTGCCAGCAGCCAAATAAGTAGGGGATCACTAATAGGAGAGACCCAGTACTTC. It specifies CASSQISRGSLIGETQYF.

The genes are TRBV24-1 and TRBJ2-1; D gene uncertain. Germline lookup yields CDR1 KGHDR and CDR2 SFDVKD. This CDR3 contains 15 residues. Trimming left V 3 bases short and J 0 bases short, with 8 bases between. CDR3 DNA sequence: TGTGCCACCAGTGATCCATCCAGCTCCTACAATGAGCAGTTCTTC. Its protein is CATSDPSSSYNEQFF.

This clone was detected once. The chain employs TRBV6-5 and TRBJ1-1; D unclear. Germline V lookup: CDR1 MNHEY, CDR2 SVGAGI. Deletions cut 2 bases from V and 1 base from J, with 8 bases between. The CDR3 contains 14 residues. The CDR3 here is CASSYATPNTEAFF. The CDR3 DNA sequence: TGTGCCAGCAGTTACGCGACACCGAACACTGAAGCTTTCTTT.

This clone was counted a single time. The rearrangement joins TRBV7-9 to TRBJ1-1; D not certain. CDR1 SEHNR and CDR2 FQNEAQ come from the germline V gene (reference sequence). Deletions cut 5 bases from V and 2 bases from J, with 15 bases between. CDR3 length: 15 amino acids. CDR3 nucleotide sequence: TGTGCCAGCAGCCCCCGGACGGGGATCAACACTGAAGCTTTCTTT. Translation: CASSPRTGINTEAFF.

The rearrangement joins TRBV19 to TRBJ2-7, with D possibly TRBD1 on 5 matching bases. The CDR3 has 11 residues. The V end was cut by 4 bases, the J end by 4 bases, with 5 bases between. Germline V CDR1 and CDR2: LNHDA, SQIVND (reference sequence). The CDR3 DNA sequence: TGTGCCAGTAGTACAGGGTACGAGCAGTACTTC. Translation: CASSTGYEQYF.

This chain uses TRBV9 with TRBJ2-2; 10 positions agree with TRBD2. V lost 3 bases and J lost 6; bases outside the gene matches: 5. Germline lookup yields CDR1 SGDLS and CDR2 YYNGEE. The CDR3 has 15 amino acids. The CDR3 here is CASSGAGGPAGELFF. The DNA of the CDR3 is TGTGCCAGCAGCGGAGCGGGAGGGCCGGCCGGGGAGCTGTTTTTT. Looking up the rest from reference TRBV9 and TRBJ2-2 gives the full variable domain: DSGVTQTPKHLITATGQRVTLRCSPRSGDLSVYWYQQSLDQGLQFLIQYYNGEERAKGNILERFSAQQFPDLHSELNLSSLELGDSALYFCASSGAGGPAGELFFGEGSRLTVL.

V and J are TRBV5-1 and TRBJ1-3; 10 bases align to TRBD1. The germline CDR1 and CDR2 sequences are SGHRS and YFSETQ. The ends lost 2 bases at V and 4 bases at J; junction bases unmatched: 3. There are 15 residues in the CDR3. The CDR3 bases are TGCGCCAGCAGCTTCGGGACAGGGGACGGAAACACCATATATTTT. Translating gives CASSFGTGDGNTIYF.

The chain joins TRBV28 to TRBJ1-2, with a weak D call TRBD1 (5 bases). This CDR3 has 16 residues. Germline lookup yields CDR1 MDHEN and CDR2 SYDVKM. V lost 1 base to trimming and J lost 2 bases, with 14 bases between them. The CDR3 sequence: CASSLFSGRENYGYTF. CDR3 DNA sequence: TGTGCCAGCAGTTTATTTTCAGGGAGGGAGAACTATGGCTACACCTTC.

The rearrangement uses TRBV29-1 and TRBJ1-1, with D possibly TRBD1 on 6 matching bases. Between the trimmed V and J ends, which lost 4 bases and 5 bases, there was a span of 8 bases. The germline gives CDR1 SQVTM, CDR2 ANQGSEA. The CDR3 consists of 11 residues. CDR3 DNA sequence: TGCAGCGTTGGTCAGGGGACTGAAGCTTTCTTT. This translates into CSVGQGTEAFF.